This T cell receptor beta chain originates from a study of shared clonotypes between healthy human individuals. The CDR3 length is 17 residues. CDR1 and CDR2 (germline): SGHTA, FQGNSA. V was clipped by 6 bases and J by 0 bases, with 18 bases between them. The protocol was immunoSEQ multiplex PCR, while the TCRdb copy is restricted to in-frame clones and leaves out a portion. The data hold a few million clones, with 93% observed a single time. The chain joins TRBV7-2 to TRBJ2-1; tentative D call: TRBD2 (6 bases). Sequencing was performed on naive CD4+ T cells from PBMCs. Subset meaning: CD45RA+ positively selected. The receptor was derived from a man aged 18 to 30 in good health. Some clones in this sample may be carry-over from other donors' samples. The CDR3 is CASSLMSGPVSYNEQFF. The CDR3 DNA is TGTGCCAGCAGTTTAATGAGCGGGCCCGTCTCCTACAATGAGCAGTTCTTC.